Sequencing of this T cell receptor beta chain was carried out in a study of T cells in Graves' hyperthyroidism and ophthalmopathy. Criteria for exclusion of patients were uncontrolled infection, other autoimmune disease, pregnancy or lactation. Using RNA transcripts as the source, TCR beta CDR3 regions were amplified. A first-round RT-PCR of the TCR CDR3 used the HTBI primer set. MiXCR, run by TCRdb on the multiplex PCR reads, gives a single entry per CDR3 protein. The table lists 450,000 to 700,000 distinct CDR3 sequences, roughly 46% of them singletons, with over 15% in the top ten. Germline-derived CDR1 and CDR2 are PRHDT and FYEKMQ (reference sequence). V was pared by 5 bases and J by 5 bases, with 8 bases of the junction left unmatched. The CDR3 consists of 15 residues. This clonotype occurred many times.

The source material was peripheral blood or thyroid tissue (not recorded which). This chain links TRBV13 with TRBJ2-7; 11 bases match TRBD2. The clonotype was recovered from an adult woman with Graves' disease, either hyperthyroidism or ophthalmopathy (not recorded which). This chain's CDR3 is CASSLSGRALDEQYF. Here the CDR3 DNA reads TGTGCCAGCAGCCTTAGCGGGAGGGCCTTGGACGAGCAGTACTTC.